This T cell receptor beta chain was retrieved from a study of cytomegalovirus exposure and HLA in healthy donors. General observations from the study: Across donors, presence/absence analyses took sequencing depth to be roughly uniform. There were some V segments, including TRBV6-2 and TRBV6-3, excluded as indistinguishable.

In germline, CDR1 is MNHEY, CDR2 SMNVEV (reference sequence). The CDR3 contains 15 residues. The V and J ends lost 5 bases and 9 bases, in that order; junction bases with no gene match: 8. A word on this clone: Its target is not known.

PCR was performed using 60 Vbeta and 13 Jbeta primers. Clones were sequenced by immunoSEQ multiplex PCR, and TCRdb holds only the in-frame ones, with some missing. Of roughly 100,000 clones listed, roughly 78% are singletons. This TCR was sampled from a middle-aged woman in good health and CMV-seronegative. Sequenced input: PBMCs. The rearrangement uses TRBV27 and TRBJ1-4; 11 nucleotides line up with TRBD1. In DNA, the CDR3 is TGTGCCAGCAGTCCTACCGGGACAGGGGGAAAAAAACTGTTTTTT. This sequence encodes CASSPTGTGGKKLFF.